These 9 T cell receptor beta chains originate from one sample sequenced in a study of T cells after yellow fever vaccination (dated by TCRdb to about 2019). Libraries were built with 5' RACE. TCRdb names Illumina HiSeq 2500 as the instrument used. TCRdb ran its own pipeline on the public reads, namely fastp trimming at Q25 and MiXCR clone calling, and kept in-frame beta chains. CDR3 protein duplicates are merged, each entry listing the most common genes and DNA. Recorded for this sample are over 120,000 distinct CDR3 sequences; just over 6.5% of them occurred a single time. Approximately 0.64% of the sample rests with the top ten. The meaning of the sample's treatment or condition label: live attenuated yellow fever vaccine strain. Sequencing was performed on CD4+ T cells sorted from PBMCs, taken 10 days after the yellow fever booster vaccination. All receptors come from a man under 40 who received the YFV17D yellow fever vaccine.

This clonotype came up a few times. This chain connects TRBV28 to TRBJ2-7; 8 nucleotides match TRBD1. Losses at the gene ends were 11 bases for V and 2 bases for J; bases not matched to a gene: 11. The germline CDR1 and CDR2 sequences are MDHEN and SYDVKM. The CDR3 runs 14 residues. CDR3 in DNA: TGTGCCCACACACCCGGGACAGGACCCTACGAGCAGTACTTC. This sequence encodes CAHTPGTGPYEQYF. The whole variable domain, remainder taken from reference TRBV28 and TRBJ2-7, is DVKVTQSSRYLVKRTGEKVFLECVQDMDHENMFWYRQDPGLGLRLIYFSYDVKMKEKGDIPEGYSVSREKKERFSLILESASTNQTSMYLCAHTPGTGPYEQYFGPGTRLTVT.

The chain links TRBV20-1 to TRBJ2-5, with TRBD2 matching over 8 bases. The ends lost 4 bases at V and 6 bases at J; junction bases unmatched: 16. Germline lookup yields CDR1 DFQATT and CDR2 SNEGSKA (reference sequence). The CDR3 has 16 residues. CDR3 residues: CSATGREGQLIKTQYF. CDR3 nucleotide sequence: TGCAGTGCTACGGGCCGGGAGGGCCAGTTGATAAAGACCCAGTACTTC.

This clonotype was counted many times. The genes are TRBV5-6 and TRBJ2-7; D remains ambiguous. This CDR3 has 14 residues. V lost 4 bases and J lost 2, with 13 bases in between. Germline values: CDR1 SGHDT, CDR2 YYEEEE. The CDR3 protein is CASSPQTEAYEQYF. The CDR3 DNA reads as TGTGCCAGCAGCCCCCAGACCGAAGCCTACGAGCAGTACTTC.

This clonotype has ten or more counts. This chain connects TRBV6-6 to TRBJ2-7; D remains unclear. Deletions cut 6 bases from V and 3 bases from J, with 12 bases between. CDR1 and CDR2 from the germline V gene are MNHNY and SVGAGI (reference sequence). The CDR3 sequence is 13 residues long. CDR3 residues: CASRASEIYEQYF. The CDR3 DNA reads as TGTGCCAGCAGGGCCAGCGAGATCTACGAGCAGTACTTC.

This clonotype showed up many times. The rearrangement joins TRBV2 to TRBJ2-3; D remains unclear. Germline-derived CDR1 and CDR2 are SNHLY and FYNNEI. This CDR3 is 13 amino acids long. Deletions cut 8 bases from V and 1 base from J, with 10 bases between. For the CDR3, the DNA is TGTGCCAGCCTCTGGGTTGGCACAGATACGCAGTATTTT. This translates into CASLWVGTDTQYF.

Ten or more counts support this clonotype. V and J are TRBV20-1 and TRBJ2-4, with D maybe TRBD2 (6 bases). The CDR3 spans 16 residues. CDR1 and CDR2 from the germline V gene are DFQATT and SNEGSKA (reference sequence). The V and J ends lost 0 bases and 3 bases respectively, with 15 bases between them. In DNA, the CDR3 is TGCAGTGCTAGAGACGTAGCGGTCGGAAGCAAAAACATTCAGTACTTC. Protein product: CSARDVAVGSKNIQYF.

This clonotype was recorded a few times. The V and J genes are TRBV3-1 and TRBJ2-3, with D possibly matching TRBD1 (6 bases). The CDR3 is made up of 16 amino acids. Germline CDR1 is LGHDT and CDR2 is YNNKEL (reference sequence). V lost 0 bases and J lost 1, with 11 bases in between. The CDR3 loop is CASSQDRGIGTDTQYF. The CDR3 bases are TGTGCCAGCAGCCAAGACAGGGGAATTGGCACAGATACGCAGTATTTT.

CDR3 DNA sequence: TGTGCCAGCCAGTCTTCCCGGGACTCGAGGGGTGCGGCGGGAGAGCAGTACTTC. The encoded protein is CASQSSRDSRGAAGEQYF. V gene TRBV5-4 combines with J gene TRBJ2-7, with a weak D call TRBD2 (6 bases). Trimming took off 7 bases at V and 7 bases at J, with 33 bases between the two ends. CDR3 length equals 18 residues. Germline CDR1 reads SGHNT; CDR2 reads YYREEE (reference sequence).

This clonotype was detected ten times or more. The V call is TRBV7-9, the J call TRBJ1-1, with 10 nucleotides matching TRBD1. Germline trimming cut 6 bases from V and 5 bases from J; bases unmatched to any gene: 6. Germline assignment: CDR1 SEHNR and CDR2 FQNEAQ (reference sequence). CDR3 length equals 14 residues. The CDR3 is CASRPTGGITEAFF. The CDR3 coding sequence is TGTGCCAGCAGACCGACAGGGGGCATTACTGAAGCTTTCTTT.